This TCR beta chain emerged from a study of blood T cell repertoires in COVID-19. Living in about two dozen US areas, the participants were between roughly 18 and 90 years of age. Germline CDR1 SGHDN, CDR2 FVKESK. V lost 3 bases to trimming and J lost 10 bases, with 15 bases between them. This CDR3 has 14 residues. This table comes from immunoSEQ multiplex PCR, and its TCRdb copy is limited to in-frame clones, with some not included. Of roughly 200,000 clones in the sample, roughly nine tenths were seen once. The chain combines TRBV14 with TRBJ1-4; D unclear. This sequence was found in a woman in her forties or fifties in a cohort exposed to, infected with or recovered from COVID-19 (not recorded which). The sample taken for sequencing was PBMCs or T cells enriched from blood (not recorded which). CDR3 DNA: TGTGCCAGCAGCCAGGGGAGGGTTTGGGGAAAACTGTTTTTT. It is translated as CASSQGRVWGKLFF. Based on the CDR3 plus reference TRBV14 and TRBJ1-4, the full variable domain is EAGVTQFPSHSVIEKGQTVTLRCDPISGHDNLYWYRRVMGKEIKFLLHFVKESKQDESGMPNNRFLAERTGGTYSTLKVQPAELEDSGVYFCASSQGRVWGKLFFGSGTQLSVL.